A selection of T cell receptor beta chains follows, all from one sample in a study of Ad26.COV2.S vaccination and SARS-CoV-2 variants. Some clones are missing from TCRdb's copy, which holds only in-frame ones; the method was immunoSEQ multiplex PCR. The sample gives around 380,000 clones, about nine tenths of which show up once; roughly 3.5% is in the top ten. The sample consisted of peripheral blood, taken in a trial of Ad26.COV2.S vaccine versus placebo. Receptors originate from a person aged 18-60 years who received the Ad26.COV2.S COVID-19 vaccine or a placebo. CDR3s include the opening cysteine and the closing phenylalanine or tryptophan. The order of the fields is V gene, J gene, CDR3 protein.

>TRBV18|TRBJ2-3
CASSPPSLRGGQGDTQYF
>TRBV25-1|TRBJ2-7
CASSEYFVAGDSYEQYF
>TRBV7-6|TRBJ2-7
CASSLALGAVGEQYF
>TRBV12-3/TRBV12-4|TRBJ2-4
CASSLNADSRHF
>TRBV4-2|TRBJ1-1
CASSQVGGGRTYTEAFF
>TRBV6-5|TRBJ2-2
CASSRDEGTGELFF
>TRBV7-9|TRBJ1-1
CASSAIQGANTEAFF
>TRBV5-4|TRBJ2-5
CASSLDTQETQYF
>TRBV4-1|TRBJ1-3
CASSHPGQGYSGNTIYF
>TRBV5-5|TRBJ2-4
CASSRGLIPGAKNIQYF
>TRBV6-6|TRBJ1-5
CASSYTANQPQHF
>TRBV29-1|TRBJ2-1
CSVTGLAGAPNSNEQFF
>TRBV5-1|TRBJ2-7
CASSPGQELYEQYF